This T cell receptor beta chain was obtained from a study of cytomegalovirus exposure and HLA in healthy donors. Study-level results: Among immune exposure information, only CMV serostatus was available.

Every donor was a healthy person donating bone marrow. On this clone itself: Its target is not known.

A multiplex PCR was run with 60 Vbeta primers and 13 Jbeta primers. Generated by immunoSEQ multiplex PCR, the TCRdb table keeps only in-frame clones and is missing some. This table holds about 170,000 clones, about four fifths found once. Material for sequencing was PBMCs. The sequence derives from a male donor in good health and CMV-seronegative.

DNA for the CDR3: TGTGCCAGCAGTTTAGATGGGAGGCCCTACGAGCAGTACTTC. Protein sequence: CASSLDGRPYEQYF. The genes are TRBV28 and TRBJ2-5, with a weak D call TRBD2 (6 bases). The J call may not be correct, given that the DNA end is closer to TRBJ2-7. Germline CDR1 is MDHEN and CDR2 is SYDVKM. This CDR3 is built from 14 residues.